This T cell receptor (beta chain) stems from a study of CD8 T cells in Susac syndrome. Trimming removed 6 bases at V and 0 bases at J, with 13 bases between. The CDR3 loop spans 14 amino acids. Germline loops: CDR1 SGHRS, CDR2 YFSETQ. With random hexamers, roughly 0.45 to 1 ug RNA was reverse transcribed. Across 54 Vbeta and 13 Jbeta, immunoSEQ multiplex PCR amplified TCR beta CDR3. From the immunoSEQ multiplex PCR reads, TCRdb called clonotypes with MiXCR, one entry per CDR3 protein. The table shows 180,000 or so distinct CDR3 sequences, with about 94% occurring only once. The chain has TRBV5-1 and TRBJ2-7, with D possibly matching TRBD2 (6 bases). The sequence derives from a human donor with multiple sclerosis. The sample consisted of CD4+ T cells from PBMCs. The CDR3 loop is CASKLGGSSYEQYF. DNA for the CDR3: TGCGCCAGCAAGCTTGGAGGGAGCTCCTACGAGCAGTACTTC.